The rows below give T cell receptor beta chains drawn from one sample of a study of CD8+ T cells in alopecia areata. Clones were read by immunoSEQ multiplex PCR, and TCRdb kept only the in-frame ones, dropping some. The sample consists of some 150,000 clones, about 86% of them appearing once. Specimen: CD8+ T cells sorted from blood, collected at week 4, from a patient treated with tofacitinib. Source of these receptors: a human donor with alopecia areata. Both conserved end residues are part of each CDR3. The order of the fields is V gene, J gene, clone size, D gene, CDR3 protein. D genes are given only for firm matches. The size entry is marked missing in some rows and otherwise reads once, few, many or a size class.

TRBV30	TRBJ1-1	once	NA	CAWSVLMNTEAFF
TRBV7-9	TRBJ2-3	NA	NA	CASSLRDLGTDTQYF
TRBV27	TRBJ2-1	NA	NA	CASNYGIGAGAYNEQFF
TRBV29-1	TRBJ2-2	NA	NA	CSVAGGRSTGELFF
TRBV6-1	TRBJ2-3	NA	TRBD1	CASSGQGLADTQYF
TRBV25-1	TRBJ2-7	NA	NA	CASSGNLYLDEQYF
TRBV27	TRBJ2-2	NA	NA	CASNSHRARETGELFF
TRBV11-2	TRBJ2-7	few	TRBD2	CASSLVGAGVDDEQYF
TRBV4-1	TRBJ2-7	NA	TRBD2	CASSLAGPSYEQYF
TRBV15	TRBJ2-1	once	TRBD2	CATSRDAPALAENEQFF
TRBV14	TRBJ2-1	NA	NA	CASSHGGWGSYNEQFF
TRBV2	TRBJ2-3	NA	NA	CASATDTQYF
TRBV18	TRBJ2-1	NA	NA	CASSPPLGAYEQFF
TRBV4-2	TRBJ1-1	NA	NA	CASSQAHTNTEAFF
TRBV10-1	TRBJ2-3	NA	TRBD2	CASSGGLSTDTQYF
TRBV15	TRBJ2-3	NA	TRBD2	CATSESGGWTDTQYF
TRBV4-1	TRBJ1-3	once	NA	CASSQEGGLLSGNTIYF
TRBV29-1	TRBJ2-7	NA	NA	CSVVGIEGEQYF
TRBV4-1	TRBJ1-3	NA	NA	CASSQGSGALVSGNTIYF
TRBV29-1	TRBJ2-7	NA	TRBD2	CSVIVAGKSYEQYF
TRBV6-5	TRBJ1-1	NA	TRBD1	CASRFPGQGVTEAFF
TRBV6-5	TRBJ2-1	NA	TRBD2	CASSYFAGAAYNEQFF
TRBV4-1	TRBJ1-4	NA	TRBD1	CASSPLAGGGEKLFF
TRBV5-4	TRBJ2-7	NA	NA	CASTPEGRQCEQYF
TRBV30	TRBJ1-1	NA	NA	CAWSAHTGQEAFF
TRBV6-1	TRBJ2-5	few	TRBD2	CASSEARTSGDKETQYF
TRBV2	TRBJ2-7	NA	NA	CASSGGPGVTPYEQYF
TRBV6-5	TRBJ2-7	NA	TRBD2	CATSGVAYEQYF
TRBV6-5	TRBJ2-1	NA	NA	CASSYSGASDEQFF
TRBV6-6	TRBJ2-7	NA	NA	CASSSLDEQYF
TRBV27	TRBJ1-1	once	TRBD1	CASSKTGVNTEAFF
TRBV5-1	TRBJ2-3	NA	TRBD2	CASSLAGLLTDTQYF
TRBV7-9	TRBJ1-2	NA	NA	CASSLWTAYGYTF
TRBV29-1	TRBJ2-7	NA	NA	CSVGGTDNYEQYF
TRBV9	TRBJ1-6	NA	NA	CASSHAGGNSPLHF
TRBV29-1	TRBJ1-1	NA	NA	CSVEGKAFF
TRBV13	TRBJ2-5	NA	TRBD2	CASSLRLAGGFETQYF
TRBV18	TRBJ2-7	NA	NA	CASPLAGAGWDYEQYF
TRBV5-1	TRBJ2-1	NA	TRBD1	CASSWTGSYNEQFF
TRBV27	TRBJ2-1	NA	TRBD1	CASSLSSGQETLNEQFF
TRBV5-6	TRBJ1-1	NA	NA	CASLSPGAGITEAFF
TRBV10-3	TRBJ1-1	once	NA	CAITEGGNTEAFF
TRBV29-1	TRBJ2-6	NA	NA	CSVVAGTGANVLTF
TRBV4-1	TRBJ2-2	NA	TRBD1	CASSQDNRGDTGELFF
TRBV29-1	TRBJ2-7	NA	TRBD2	CSVEEIDGTSGRLEQYF
TRBV5-4	TRBJ2-3	NA	TRBD1	CASSPLLGQGSKDTQYF
TRBV11-2	TRBJ2-7	NA	NA	CASSFPVSSYEQYF
TRBV6-1	TRBJ2-1	NA	NA	CASSWGAGNEQFF
TRBV14	TRBJ2-7	NA	NA	CASSQRGGSHEQYF
TRBV5-1	TRBJ2-2	NA	TRBD1	CASSISGQGLGGELFF
TRBV14	TRBJ2-7	NA	NA	CASSRGLASYEQYF
TRBV9	TRBJ2-3	NA	NA	CASSVGVNTDTQYF
TRBV15	TRBJ2-7	once	TRBD1	CATSLGQGTYEQYF
TRBV18	TRBJ2-2	NA	NA	CASSSPGELFF
TRBV7-3	TRBJ2-7	NA	TRBD2	CASRSYAGVAYEQYF